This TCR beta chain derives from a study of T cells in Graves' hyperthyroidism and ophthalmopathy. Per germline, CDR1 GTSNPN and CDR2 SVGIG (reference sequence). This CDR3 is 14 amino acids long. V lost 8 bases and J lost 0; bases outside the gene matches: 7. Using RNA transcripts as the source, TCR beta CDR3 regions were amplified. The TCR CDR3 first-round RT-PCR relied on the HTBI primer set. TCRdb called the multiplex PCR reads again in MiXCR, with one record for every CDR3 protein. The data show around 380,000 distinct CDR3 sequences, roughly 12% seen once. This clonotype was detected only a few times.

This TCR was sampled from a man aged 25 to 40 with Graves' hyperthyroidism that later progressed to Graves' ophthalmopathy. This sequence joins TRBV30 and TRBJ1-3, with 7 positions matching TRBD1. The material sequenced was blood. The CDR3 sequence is CAPLTGSSGNTIYF. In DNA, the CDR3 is TGTGCCCCCCTGACAGGGAGCTCTGGAAACACCATATATTTT.